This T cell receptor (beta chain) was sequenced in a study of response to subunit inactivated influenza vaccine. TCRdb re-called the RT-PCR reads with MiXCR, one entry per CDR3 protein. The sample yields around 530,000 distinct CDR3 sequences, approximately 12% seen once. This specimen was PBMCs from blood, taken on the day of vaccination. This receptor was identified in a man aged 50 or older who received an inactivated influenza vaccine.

The CDR3 sequence is CASASRDRGLYEQYF. The CDR3 DNA is TGTGCCAGCGCGTCTCGGGACAGGGGACTCTACGAGCAGTACTTC. The chain employs TRBV12-3 or TRBV12-4 and TRBJ2-7, with 10 bases fitting TRBD1. CDR3 length: 15 amino acids. V shed 8 bases, J shed 3 bases, and the junction held 10 bases outside the gene matches.